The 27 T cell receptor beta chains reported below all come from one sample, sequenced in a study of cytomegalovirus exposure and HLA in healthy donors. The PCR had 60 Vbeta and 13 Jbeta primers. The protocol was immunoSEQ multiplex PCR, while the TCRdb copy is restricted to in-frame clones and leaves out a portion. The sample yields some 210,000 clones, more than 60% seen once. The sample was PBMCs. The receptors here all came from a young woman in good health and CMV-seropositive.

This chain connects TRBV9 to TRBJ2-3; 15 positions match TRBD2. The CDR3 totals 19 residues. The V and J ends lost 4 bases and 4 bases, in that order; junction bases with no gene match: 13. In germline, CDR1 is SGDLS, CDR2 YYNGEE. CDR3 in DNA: TGTGCCAGCAGCAGGGGACTAGCGGGAGGAGTCAAAAGGGCAGATACGCAGTATTTT. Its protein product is CASSRGLAGGVKRADTQYF.

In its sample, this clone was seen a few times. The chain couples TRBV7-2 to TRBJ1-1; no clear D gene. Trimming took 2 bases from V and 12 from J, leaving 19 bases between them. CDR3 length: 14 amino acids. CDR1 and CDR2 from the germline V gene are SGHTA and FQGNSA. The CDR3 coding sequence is TGTGCCAGCAGCTTAAGTGTACGAGACCCTAGAACTTTCTTT. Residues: CASSLSVRDPRTFF.

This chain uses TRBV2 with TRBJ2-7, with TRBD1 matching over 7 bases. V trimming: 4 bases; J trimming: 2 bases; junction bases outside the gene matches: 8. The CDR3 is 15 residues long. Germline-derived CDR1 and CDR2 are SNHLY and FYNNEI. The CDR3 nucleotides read TGTGCCAGCAGTGGCACTCAGGGGGTTGCCTACGAGCAGTACTTC. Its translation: CASSGTQGVAYEQYF.

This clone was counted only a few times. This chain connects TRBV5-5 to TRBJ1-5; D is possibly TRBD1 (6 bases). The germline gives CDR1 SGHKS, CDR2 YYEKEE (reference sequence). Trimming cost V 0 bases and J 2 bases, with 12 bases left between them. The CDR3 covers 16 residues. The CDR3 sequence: CASSLEPGVGNQPQHF. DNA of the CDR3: TGTGCCAGCAGCTTGGAGCCAGGGGTTGGCAATCAGCCCCAGCATTTT.

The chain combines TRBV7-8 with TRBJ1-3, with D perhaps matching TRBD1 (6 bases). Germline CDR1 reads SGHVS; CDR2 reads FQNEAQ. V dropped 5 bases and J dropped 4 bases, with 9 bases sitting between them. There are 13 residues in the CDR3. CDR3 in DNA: TGTGCCAGCAGCCCACAGGGAGGAAACACCATATATTTT. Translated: CASSPQGGNTIYF.

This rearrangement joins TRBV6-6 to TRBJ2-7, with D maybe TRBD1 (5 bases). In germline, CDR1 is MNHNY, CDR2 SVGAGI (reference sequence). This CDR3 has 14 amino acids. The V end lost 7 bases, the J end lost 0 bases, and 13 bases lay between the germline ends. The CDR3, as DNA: TGTGCCAGCAACAAAGGGGCTGCCTCCTACGAGCAGTACTTC. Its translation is CASNKGAASYEQYF.

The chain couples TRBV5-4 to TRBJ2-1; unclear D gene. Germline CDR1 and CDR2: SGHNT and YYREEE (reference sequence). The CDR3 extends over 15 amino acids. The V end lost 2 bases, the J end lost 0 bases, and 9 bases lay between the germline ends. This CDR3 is CASSFVASSYNEQFF. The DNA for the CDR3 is TGTGCCAGCAGCTTTGTAGCCAGCTCCTACAATGAGCAGTTCTTC.

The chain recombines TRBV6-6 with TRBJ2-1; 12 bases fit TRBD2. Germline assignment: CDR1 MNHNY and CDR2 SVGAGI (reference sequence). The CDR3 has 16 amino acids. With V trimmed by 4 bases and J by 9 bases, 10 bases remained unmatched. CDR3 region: CASSSSSGRARGEQFF. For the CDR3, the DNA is TGTGCCAGCAGTTCATCTAGCGGGAGGGCCAGAGGTGAGCAGTTCTTC.

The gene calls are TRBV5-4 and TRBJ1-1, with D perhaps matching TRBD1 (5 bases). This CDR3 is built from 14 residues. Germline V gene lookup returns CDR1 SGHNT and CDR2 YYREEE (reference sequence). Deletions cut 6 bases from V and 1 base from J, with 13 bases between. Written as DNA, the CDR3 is TGTGCCAGCATTGGGGGGAACAAGAACACTGAAGCTTTCTTT. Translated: CASIGGNKNTEAFF.

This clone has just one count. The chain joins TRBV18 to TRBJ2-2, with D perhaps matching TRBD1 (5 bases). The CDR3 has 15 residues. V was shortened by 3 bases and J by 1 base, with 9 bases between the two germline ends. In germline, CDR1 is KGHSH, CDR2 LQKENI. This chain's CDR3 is CASSPTGGNTGELFF. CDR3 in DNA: TGTGCCAGCTCACCTACAGGTGGGAACACCGGGGAGCTGTTTTTT.

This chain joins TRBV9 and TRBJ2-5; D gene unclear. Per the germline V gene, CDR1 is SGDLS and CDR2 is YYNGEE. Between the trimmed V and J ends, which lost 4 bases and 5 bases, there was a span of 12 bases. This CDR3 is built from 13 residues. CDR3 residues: CASSLTPPETQYF. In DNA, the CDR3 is TGTGCCAGCAGCCTAACCCCGCCCGAGACCCAGTACTTC. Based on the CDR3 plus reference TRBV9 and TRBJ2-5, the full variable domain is DSGVTQTPKHLITATGQRVTLRCSPRSGDLSVYWYQQSLDQGLQFLIQYYNGEERAKGNILERFSAQQFPDLHSELNLSSLELGDSALYFCASSLTPPETQYFGPGTRLLVL.

CDR3 nucleotide sequence: TGTGCCAGCTCACCAGTCACAGGGGGGCCCTACGAGCAGTACTTC. Translated: CASSPVTGGPYEQYF. The gene calls are TRBV18 and TRBJ2-7; TRBD1 aligns across 8 bases. Germline values: CDR1 KGHSH, CDR2 LQKENI. The CDR3 extends over 15 amino acids. The J segment lost 2 bases and the V segment lost 2 bases, leaving 5 bases of the junction unmatched.

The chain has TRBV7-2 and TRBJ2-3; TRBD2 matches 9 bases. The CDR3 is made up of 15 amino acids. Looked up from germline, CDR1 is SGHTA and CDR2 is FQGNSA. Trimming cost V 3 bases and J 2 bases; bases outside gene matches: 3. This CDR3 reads CASSFRLAATDTQYF. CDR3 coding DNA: TGTGCCAGCAGCTTTAGACTAGCGGCCACAGATACGCAGTATTTT. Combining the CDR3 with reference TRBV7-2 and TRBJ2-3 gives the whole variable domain GAGVSQSPSNKVTEKGKDVELRCDPISGHTALYWYRQSLGQGLEFLIYFQGNSAPDKSGLPSDRFSAERTGGSVSTLTIQRTQQEDSAVYLCASSFRLAATDTQYFGPGTRLTVL.

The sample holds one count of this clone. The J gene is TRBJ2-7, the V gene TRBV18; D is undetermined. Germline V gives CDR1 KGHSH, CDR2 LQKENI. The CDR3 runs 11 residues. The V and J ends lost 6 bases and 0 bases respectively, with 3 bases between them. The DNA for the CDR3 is TGTGCCAGCTCCAGCTCCTACGAGCAGTACTTC. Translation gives CASSSSYEQYF.

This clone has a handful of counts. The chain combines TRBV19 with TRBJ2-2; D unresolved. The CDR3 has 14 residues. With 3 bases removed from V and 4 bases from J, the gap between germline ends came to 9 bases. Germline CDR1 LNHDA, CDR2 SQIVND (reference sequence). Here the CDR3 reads CASSIRLITGELFF. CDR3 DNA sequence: TGTGCCAGTAGTATTCGACTTATCACCGGGGAGCTGTTTTTT.

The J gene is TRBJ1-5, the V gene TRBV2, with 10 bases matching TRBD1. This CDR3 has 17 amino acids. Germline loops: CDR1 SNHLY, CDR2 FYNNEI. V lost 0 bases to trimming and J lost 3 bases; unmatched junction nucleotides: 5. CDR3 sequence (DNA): TGTGCCAGCAGTGAAGCGTGGGGGACAGGGGTCAATCAGCCCCAGCATTTT. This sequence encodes CASSEAWGTGVNQPQHF. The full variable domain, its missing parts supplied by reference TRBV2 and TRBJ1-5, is EPEVTQTPSHQVTQMGQEVILRCVPISNHLYFYWYRQILGQKVEFLVSFYNNEISEKSEIFDDQFSVERPDGSNFTLKIRSTKLEDSAMYFCASSEAWGTGVNQPQHFGDGTRLSIL.

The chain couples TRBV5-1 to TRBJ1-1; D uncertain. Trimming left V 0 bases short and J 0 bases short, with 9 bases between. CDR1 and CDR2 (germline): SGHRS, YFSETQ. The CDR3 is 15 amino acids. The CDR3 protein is CASSLDRTLNTEAFF. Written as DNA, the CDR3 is TGCGCCAGCAGCTTGGACAGAACACTGAACACTGAAGCTTTCTTT.

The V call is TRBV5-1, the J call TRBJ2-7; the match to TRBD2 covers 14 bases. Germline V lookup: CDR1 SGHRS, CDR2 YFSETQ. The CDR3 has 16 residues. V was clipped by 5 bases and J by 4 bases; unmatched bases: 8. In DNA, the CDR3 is TGCGCCAGCAGAATGACTAGCGGGAGGGGGTTGTACGAGCAGTACTTC. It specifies CASRMTSGRGLYEQYF.

CDR3 bases: TGTGCCAGCAGCTTAGTTCCAGGGCGGGGCACTGAAGCTTTCTTT. This translates into CASSLVPGRGTEAFF. The V and J genes are TRBV7-2 and TRBJ1-1; perhaps TRBD1 as D (5 bases). V lost 1 base and J 4 bases, leaving 13 bases between the germline ends. The CDR3 is 15 amino acids. Germline V CDR1 and CDR2: SGHTA, FQGNSA.

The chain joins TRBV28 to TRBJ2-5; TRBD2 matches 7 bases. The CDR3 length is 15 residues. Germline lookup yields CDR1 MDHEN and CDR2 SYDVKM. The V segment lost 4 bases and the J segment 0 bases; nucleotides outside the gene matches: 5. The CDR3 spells CASSSGGGYQETQYF. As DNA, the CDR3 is TGTGCCAGCAGTTCGGGCGGGGGATACCAAGAGACCCAGTACTTC.

The CDR3 here is CASRPPGGATQYF. The CDR3 DNA follows: TGTGCCAGCAGACCACCCGGAGGGGCAACCCAGTACTTC. This rearrangement joins TRBV6-5 to TRBJ2-5, with a tentative D call TRBD2 (6 bases). Germline V gene data show CDR1 as MNHEY and CDR2 as SVGAGI. This CDR3 has 13 residues. Between the trimmed V and J ends, which lost 6 bases and 8 bases, there was a span of 16 bases.

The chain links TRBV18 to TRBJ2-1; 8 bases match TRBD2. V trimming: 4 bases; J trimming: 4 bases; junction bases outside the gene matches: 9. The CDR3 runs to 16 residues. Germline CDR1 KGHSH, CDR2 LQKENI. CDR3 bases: TGTGCCAGCTCACGGGGATTAGCGGGGAGTTACAATGAGCAGTTCTTC. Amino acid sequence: CASSRGLAGSYNEQFF.

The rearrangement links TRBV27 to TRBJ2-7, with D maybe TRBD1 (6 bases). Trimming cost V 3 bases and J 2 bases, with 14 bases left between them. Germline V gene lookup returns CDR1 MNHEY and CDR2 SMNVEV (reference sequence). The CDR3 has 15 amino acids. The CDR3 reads CASSFRAGVTYEQYF. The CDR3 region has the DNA TGTGCCAGCAGTTTCAGAGCAGGGGTAACCTACGAGCAGTACTTC.

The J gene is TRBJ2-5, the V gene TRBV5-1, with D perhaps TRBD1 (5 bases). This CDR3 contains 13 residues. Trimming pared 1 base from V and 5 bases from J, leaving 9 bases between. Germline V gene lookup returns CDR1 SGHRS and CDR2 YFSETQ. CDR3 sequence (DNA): TGCGCCAGCAGCTTGAAGGGGCGTGAGACCCAGTACTTC. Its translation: CASSLKGRETQYF.

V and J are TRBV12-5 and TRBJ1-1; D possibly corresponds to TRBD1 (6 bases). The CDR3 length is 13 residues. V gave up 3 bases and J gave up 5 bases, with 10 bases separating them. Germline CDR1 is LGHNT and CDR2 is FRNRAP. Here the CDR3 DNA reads TGTGCTAGTGGTTTAGCACAGGGTACTGAAGCTTTCTTT. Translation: CASGLAQGTEAFF. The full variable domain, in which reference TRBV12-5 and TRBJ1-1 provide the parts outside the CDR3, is DARVTQTPRHKVTEMGQEVTMRCQPILGHNTVFWYRQTMMQGLELLAYFRNRAPLDDSGMPKDRFSAEMPDATLATLKIQPSEPRDSAVYFCASGLAQGTEAFFGQGTRLTVV.

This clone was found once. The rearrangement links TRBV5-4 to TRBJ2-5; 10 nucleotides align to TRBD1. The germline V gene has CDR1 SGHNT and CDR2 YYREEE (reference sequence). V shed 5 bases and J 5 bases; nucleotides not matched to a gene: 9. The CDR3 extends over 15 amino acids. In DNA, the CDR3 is TGTGCCAGCAGTTCGGGACAGGGGATTTGGGAGACCCAGTACTTC. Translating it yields CASSSGQGIWETQYF.

CDR3 nucleotide sequence: TGTGCCAGTAGTCCCTCCCCCTCTGGGGCCAACGTCCTGACTTTC. It encodes CASSPSPSGANVLTF. V is TRBV19 and J is TRBJ2-6; D remains unclear. The germline V gene has CDR1 LNHDA and CDR2 SQIVND (reference sequence). Trimming shortened V by 5 bases and J by 0 bases, and 8 bases separated the two germline ends. This CDR3 contains 15 residues.